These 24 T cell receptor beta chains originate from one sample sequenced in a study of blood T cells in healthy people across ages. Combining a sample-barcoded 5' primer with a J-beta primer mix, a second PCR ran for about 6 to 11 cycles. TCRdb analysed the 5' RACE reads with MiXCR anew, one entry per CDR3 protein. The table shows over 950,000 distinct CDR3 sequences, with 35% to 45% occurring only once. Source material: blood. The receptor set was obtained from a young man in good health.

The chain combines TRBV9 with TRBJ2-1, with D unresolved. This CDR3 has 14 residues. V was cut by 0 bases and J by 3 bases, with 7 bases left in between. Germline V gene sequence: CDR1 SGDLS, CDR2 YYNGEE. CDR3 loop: CASSVELDYNEQFF. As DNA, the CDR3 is TGTGCCAGCAGCGTAGAACTGGACTACAATGAGCAGTTCTTC. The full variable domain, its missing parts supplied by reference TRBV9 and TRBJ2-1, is DSGVTQTPKHLITATGQRVTLRCSPRSGDLSVYWYQQSLDQGLQFLIQYYNGEERAKGNILERFSAQQFPDLHSELNLSSLELGDSALYFCASSVELDYNEQFFGPGTRLTVL.

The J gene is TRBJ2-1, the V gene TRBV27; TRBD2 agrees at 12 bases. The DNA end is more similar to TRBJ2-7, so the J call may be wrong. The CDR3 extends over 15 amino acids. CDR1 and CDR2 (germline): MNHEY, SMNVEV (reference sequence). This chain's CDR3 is CASSLKLAGGYEQYF. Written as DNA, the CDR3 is TGTGCCAGCAGTTTAAAACTAGCGGGGGGTTACGAGCAGTACTTC.

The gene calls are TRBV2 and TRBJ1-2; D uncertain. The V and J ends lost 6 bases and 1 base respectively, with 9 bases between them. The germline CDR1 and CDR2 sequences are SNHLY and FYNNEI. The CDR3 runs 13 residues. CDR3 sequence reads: CASRESGNYGYTF. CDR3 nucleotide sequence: TGTGCCAGCAGGGAGTCCGGTAACTATGGCTACACCTTC.

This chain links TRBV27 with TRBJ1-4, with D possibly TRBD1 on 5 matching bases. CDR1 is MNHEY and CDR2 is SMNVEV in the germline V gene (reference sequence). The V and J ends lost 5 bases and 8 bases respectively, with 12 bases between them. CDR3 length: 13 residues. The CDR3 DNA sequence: TGTGCCAGCAGTGTTTCGCCAGGGGAAAAACTGTTTTTT. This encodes CASSVSPGEKLFF.

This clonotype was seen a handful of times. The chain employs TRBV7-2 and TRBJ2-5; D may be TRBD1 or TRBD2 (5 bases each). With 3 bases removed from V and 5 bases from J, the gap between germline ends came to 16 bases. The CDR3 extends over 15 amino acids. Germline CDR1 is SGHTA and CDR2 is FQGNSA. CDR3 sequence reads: CASSFRRDLLETQYF. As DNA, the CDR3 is TGTGCCAGCAGCTTCCGTAGGGACCTACTCGAGACCCAGTACTTC.

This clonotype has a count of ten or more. The CDR3 protein is CASSPGQGDYNEQFF. In nucleotides, the CDR3 is TGTGCCAGCAGCCCGGGACAGGGGGATTACAATGAGCAGTTCTTC. The chain employs TRBV6-5 and TRBJ2-1; 11 bases agree with TRBD1. The CDR3 runs to 15 residues. V lost 6 bases, J lost 4 bases, and 5 bases stayed unmatched. Per the germline V gene, CDR1 is MNHEY and CDR2 is SVGAGI.

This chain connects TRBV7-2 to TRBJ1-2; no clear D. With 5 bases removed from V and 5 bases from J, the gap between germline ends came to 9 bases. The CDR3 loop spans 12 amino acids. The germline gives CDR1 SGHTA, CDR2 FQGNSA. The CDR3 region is CASSQPLYGYTF. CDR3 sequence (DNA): TGTGCCAGCAGCCAGCCCCTATATGGCTACACCTTC.

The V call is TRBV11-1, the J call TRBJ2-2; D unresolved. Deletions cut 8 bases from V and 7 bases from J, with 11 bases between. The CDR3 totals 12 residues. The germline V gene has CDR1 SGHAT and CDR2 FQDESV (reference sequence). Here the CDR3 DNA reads TGTGCCAGCTCACACTACGGCGGGGAGCTGTTTTTT. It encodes CASSHYGGELFF. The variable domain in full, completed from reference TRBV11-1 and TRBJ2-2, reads EAEVAQSPRYKITEKSQAVAFWCDPISGHATLYWYRQILGQGPELLVQFQDESVVDDSQLPKDRFSAERLKGVDSTLKIQPAELGDSAMYLCASSHYGGELFFGEGSRLTVL.

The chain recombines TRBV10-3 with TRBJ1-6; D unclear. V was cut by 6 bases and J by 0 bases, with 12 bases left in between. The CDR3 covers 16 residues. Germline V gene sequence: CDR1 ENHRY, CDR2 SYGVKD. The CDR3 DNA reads TGTGCCATCAGCGGAAAGTGGAGCTCCTATAATTCACCCCTCCACTTT. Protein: CAISGKWSSYNSPLHF.

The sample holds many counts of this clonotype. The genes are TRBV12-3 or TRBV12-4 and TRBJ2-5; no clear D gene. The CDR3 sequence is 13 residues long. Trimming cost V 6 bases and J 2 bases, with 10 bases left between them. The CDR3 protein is CASSFDSQETQYF. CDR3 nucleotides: TGTGCCAGCAGCTTCGACTCTCAAGAGACCCAGTACTTC.

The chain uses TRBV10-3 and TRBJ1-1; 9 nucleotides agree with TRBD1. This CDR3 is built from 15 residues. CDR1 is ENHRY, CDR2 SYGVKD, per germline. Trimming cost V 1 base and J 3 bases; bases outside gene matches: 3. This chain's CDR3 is CAISEYRDRDTEAFF. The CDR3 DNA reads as TGTGCCATCAGTGAGTACCGGGACAGGGACACTGAAGCTTTCTTT.

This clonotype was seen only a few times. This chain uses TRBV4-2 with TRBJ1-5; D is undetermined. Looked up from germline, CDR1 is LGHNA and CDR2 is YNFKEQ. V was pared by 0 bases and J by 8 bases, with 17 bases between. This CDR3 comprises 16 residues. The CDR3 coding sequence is TGTGCCAGCAGCCAAGATCTTTTGGAGTCCTGGGAGCCCCAGCATTTT. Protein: CASSQDLLESWEPQHF.

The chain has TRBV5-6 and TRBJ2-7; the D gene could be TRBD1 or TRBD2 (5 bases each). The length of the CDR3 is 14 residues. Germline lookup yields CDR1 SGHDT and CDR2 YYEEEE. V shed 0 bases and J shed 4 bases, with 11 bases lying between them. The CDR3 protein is CASSLDWGGYEQYF. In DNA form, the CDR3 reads TGTGCCAGCAGCTTGGACTGGGGCGGGTACGAGCAGTACTTC. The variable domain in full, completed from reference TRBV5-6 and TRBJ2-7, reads DAGVTQSPTHLIKTRGQQVTLRCSPKSGHDTVSWYQQALGQGPQFIFQYYEEEERQRGNFPDRFSGHQFPNYSSELNVNALLLGDSALYLCASSLDWGGYEQYFGPGTRLTVT.

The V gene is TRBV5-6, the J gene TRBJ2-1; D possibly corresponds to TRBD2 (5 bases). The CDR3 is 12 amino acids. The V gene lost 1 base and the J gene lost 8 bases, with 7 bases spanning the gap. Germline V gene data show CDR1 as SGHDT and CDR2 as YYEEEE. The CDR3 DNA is TGTGCCAGCAGCTTGACTAGTTATGAGCAGTTCTTC. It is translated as CASSLTSYEQFF.

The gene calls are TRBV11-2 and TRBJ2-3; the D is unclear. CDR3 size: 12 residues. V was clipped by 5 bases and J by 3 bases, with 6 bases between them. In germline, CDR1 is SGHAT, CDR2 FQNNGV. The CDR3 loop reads CASSTVTDTQYF. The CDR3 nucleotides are TGTGCCAGCAGCACGGTAACAGATACGCAGTATTTT.

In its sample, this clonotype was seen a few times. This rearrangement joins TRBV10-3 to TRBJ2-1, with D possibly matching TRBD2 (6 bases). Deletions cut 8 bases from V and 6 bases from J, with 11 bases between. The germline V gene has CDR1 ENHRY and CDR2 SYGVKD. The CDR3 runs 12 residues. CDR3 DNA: TGTGCCATCGCAGGGCGGGGCAATGAGCAGTTCTTC. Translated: CAIAGRGNEQFF.

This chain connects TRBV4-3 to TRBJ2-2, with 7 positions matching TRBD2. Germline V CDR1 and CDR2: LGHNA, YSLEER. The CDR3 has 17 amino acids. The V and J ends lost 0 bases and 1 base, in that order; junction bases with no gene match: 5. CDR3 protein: CASSQELVAGNTGELFF. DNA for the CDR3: TGCGCCAGCAGCCAAGAATTGGTAGCGGGGAACACCGGGGAGCTGTTTTTT.

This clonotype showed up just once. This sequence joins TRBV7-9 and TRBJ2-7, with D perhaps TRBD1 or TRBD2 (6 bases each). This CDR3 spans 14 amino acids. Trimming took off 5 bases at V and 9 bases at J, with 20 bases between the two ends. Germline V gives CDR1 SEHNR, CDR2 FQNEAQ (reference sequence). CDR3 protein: CASSPQPGDNGQYF. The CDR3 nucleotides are TGTGCCAGCAGCCCGCAACCGGGGGACAATGGGCAGTACTTC.

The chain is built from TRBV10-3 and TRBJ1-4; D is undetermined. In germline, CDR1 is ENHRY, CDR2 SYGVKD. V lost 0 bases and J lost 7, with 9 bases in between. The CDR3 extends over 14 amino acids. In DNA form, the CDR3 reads TGTGCCATCAGTGAGTCTGGCCCTGGTGAAAAACTGTTTTTT. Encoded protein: CAISESGPGEKLFF.

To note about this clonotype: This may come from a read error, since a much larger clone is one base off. CDR3 residues: CASSLLPGYGNGQFF. The CDR3 DNA is TGCGCCAGCAGCTTGTTGCCCGGCTACGGCAATGGGCAGTTCTTC. The chain carries TRBV5-1 and TRBJ2-1; D gene unclear. The CDR3 consists of 15 residues. The germline gives CDR1 SGHRS, CDR2 YFSETQ.

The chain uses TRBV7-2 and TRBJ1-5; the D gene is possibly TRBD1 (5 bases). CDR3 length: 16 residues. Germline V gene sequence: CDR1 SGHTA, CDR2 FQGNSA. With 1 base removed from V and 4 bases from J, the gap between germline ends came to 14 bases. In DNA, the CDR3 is TGTGCCAGCAGCTTAGGTATAGGGGCCAAAAATCAGCCCCAGCATTTT. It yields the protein CASSLGIGAKNQPQHF.

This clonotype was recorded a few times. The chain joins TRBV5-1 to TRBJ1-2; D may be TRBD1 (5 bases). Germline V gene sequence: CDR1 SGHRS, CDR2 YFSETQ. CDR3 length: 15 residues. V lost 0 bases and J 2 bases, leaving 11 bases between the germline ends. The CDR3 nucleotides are TGCGCCAGCAGCTTGGTCCAGGGTTTAAACTATGGCTACACCTTC. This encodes CASSLVQGLNYGYTF.

The CDR3 DNA is TGTGCCAGCAGTTTTAGTCGGGACACCATATATTTT. It codes for CASSFSRDTIYF. The gene calls are TRBV7-9 and TRBJ1-3; the D is unclear. Trimming left V 6 bases short and J 8 bases short, with 11 bases between. Germline CDR1 SEHNR, CDR2 FQNEAQ (reference sequence). The CDR3 totals 12 residues.

In DNA, the CDR3 is TGTGCCAGCAACCCTTCGCACGATGCCTTCTCAGCCCTCCACTTT. Residues: CASNPSHDAFSALHF. The chain employs TRBV9 and TRBJ1-6; no reliable D call. Germline V gene lookup returns CDR1 SGDLS and CDR2 YYNGEE. This CDR3 spans 15 amino acids. V gave up 6 bases and J gave up 14 bases, with 24 bases separating them.